These T cell receptor beta chains were read from a single sample in a study of shared clonotypes between healthy human individuals. Profiling relied on immunoSEQ multiplex PCR, and the TCRdb table lists in-frame clones only, not all of them. The table shows 1.5 million to 2.5 million clones, with 85% to 95% occurring only once. Sample: naive CD8+ T cells sorted from blood. Receptors originate from a young man in good health. The CDR3 runs from the conserved cysteine through the conserved F or W. Each record gives: J gene, clone size, CDR3 length, V gene, D gene, CDR3 DNA, CDR3 protein. D genes are given only for firm matches. Some rows have no size entry. The others give once, few or many, or a class for an expanded clone.

J: TRBJ2-1; size: once; length: 14; V: TRBV7-9; D: NA; DNA: TGTGCCAGCAGCTTACCTCACGGCGACAATGAGCAGTTCTTC; CDR3: CASSLPHGDNEQFF
J: TRBJ2-1; size: NA; length: 15; V: TRBV27; D: NA; DNA: TGTGCCAGCAGTTTTGGGCCCTCTTCCTACAATGAGCAGTTCTTC; CDR3: CASSFGPSSYNEQFF
J: TRBJ2-7; size: NA; length: 16; V: TRBV28; D: TRBD2; DNA: TGTGCCAGCAGTCCCCGACTAGCGGGAAACTCCTACGAGCAGTACTTC; CDR3: CASSPRLAGNSYEQYF
J: TRBJ2-7; size: NA; length: 11; V: TRBV20-1; D: TRBD1; DNA: TGCAGTGCGGGGACAGGGAACGAGCAGTACTTC; CDR3: CSAGTGNEQYF
J: TRBJ2-1; size: NA; length: 17; V: TRBV7-8; D: TRBD2; DNA: TGTGCCAGCAGCCCTACCTTAGCGGGAGGACCTTACAATGAGCAGTTCTTC; CDR3: CASSPTLAGGPYNEQFF
J: TRBJ2-7; size: once; length: 14; V: TRBV5-6; D: TRBD1; DNA: TGTGCCAGCAGCTGGGACAGGGGAGCCTACGAGCAGTACTTC; CDR3: CASSWDRGAYEQYF
J: TRBJ2-7; size: NA; length: 13; V: TRBV19; D: TRBD2; DNA: TGTGCCAGTAGTCCCCGGGACTACTACGAGCAGTACTTC; CDR3: CASSPRDYYEQYF
J: TRBJ1-2; size: NA; length: 14; V: TRBV9; D: TRBD1; DNA: TGTGCCAGCAGCGCCGGGACAGGGGTCTATGGCTACACCTTC; CDR3: CASSAGTGVYGYTF
J: TRBJ1-1; size: NA; length: 14; V: TRBV27; D: NA; DNA: TGTGCCAGCAGGGGACACTCGGTGAACACTGAAGCTTTCTTT; CDR3: CASRGHSVNTEAFF
J: TRBJ2-7; size: once; length: 18; V: TRBV29-1; D: NA; DNA: TGCAGCGTTGACGGGGTGGTACGATCGGGCCTGTTAAGCTACGAGCAGTACTTC; CDR3: CSVDGVVRSGLLSYEQYF
J: TRBJ2-3; size: NA; length: 16; V: TRBV11-2; D: NA; DNA: TGTGCCAGCAGCTTAGCTCGCAATGGCGACACAGATACGCAGTATTTT; CDR3: CASSLARNGDTDTQYF
J: TRBJ2-7; size: once; length: 13; V: TRBV5-1; D: TRBD1; DNA: TGCGCCAGCAGCTTACAGGGGGCCTACGAGCAGTACTTC; CDR3: CASSLQGAYEQYF
J: TRBJ2-7; size: NA; length: 13; V: TRBV6-5; D: NA; DNA: TGTGCCAGCAGTTACTCCACGGCCTACGAGCAGTACTTC; CDR3: CASSYSTAYEQYF
J: TRBJ2-5; size: once; length: 15; V: TRBV11-1; D: NA; DNA: TGTGCCAGCAGTTACCTCGGACAGTCCCAAGAGACCCAGTACTTC; CDR3: CASSYLGQSQETQYF
J: TRBJ2-7; size: NA; length: 14; V: TRBV30; D: NA; DNA: TGTGCCTGGAGTGTACTAGGGGGCTCCTACGAGCAGTACTTC; CDR3: CAWSVLGGSYEQYF
J: TRBJ2-7; size: once; length: 14; V: TRBV27; D: NA; DNA: TGTGCCAGCAGTTTGGGGGGACCGGTCTACGAGCAGTACTTC; CDR3: CASSLGGPVYEQYF
J: TRBJ2-3; size: NA; length: 17; V: TRBV11-2; D: TRBD2; DNA: TGTGCCAGCAGCTTAGATGACGGGACTAGCAGCACAGATACGCAGTATTTT; CDR3: CASSLDDGTSSTDTQYF
J: TRBJ2-3; size: NA; length: 12; V: TRBV4-1; D: NA; DNA: TGCGCCAGCAGCCAAGGGGCAGATACGCAGTATTTT; CDR3: CASSQGADTQYF
J: TRBJ2-1; size: NA; length: 13; V: TRBV7-9; D: NA; DNA: TGTGCCAGCAAGACTAGTCCCTACAATGAGCAGTTCTTC; CDR3: CASKTSPYNEQFF
J: TRBJ2-1; size: NA; length: 16; V: TRBV6-5; D: TRBD2; DNA: TGTGCCAGCAGTTTACTAGCGGGGGCCTCCTACAATGAGCAGTTCTTC; CDR3: CASSLLAGASYNEQFF
J: TRBJ2-1; size: NA; length: 17; V: TRBV4-3; D: NA; DNA: TGCGCCAGCAGCCAAGATTGGCTACCCATTCTATACAATGAGCAGTTCTTC; CDR3: CASSQDWLPILYNEQFF
J: TRBJ2-7; size: NA; length: 14; V: TRBV4-1; D: TRBD1; DNA: TGCGCCAGCAGCCCTCGGGACAGGGGCAACGAGCAGTACTTC; CDR3: CASSPRDRGNEQYF
J: TRBJ2-7; size: NA; length: 14; V: TRBV25-1; D: TRBD1; DNA: TGTGCCAGCAGTGAATCCACAGGGGACTACGAGCAGTACTTC; CDR3: CASSESTGDYEQYF
J: TRBJ1-2; size: NA; length: 16; V: TRBV6-5; D: TRBD1; DNA: TGTGCCAGCAGTTACTCGGAGCAGGGACAGTTCTATGGCTACACCTTC; CDR3: CASSYSEQGQFYGYTF
J: TRBJ2-7; size: NA; length: 14; V: TRBV19; D: TRBD1; DNA: TGTGCCAGTAGTATGGGACAGGATTACTACGAGCAGTACTTC; CDR3: CASSMGQDYYEQYF
J: TRBJ1-2; size: NA; length: 16; V: TRBV13; D: TRBD1; DNA: TGTGCCAGCAGCTTAGAAGGGACAGGGGCGAGCTATGGCTACACCTTC; CDR3: CASSLEGTGASYGYTF
J: TRBJ2-7; size: NA; length: 13; V: TRBV25-1; D: NA; DNA: TGTGCCAGCAGTGAAGGTGTCACCTACGAGCAGTACTTC; CDR3: CASSEGVTYEQYF
J: TRBJ1-2; size: NA; length: 13; V: TRBV5-1; D: NA; DNA: TGCGCCAGCAGCTTGGCTCAGAACTATGGCTACACCTTC; CDR3: CASSLAQNYGYTF
J: TRBJ2-7; size: NA; length: 15; V: TRBV5-1; D: NA; DNA: TGCGCCAGCAGCTTAGGTCCAGTTAGCTCCTACGAGCAGTACTTC; CDR3: CASSLGPVSSYEQYF
J: TRBJ2-5; size: NA; length: 12; V: TRBV7-9; D: NA; DNA: TGTGCCAGCGCAGGTGATCAAGAGACCCAGTACTTC; CDR3: CASAGDQETQYF
J: TRBJ1-6; size: NA; length: 16; V: TRBV14; D: NA; DNA: TGTGCCAGCAGCCTCCGGCAGCCCCACATAGATTCACCCCTCCACTTT; CDR3: CASSLRQPHIDSPLHF
J: TRBJ2-7; size: NA; length: 15; V: TRBV2; D: TRBD1; DNA: TGTGCCAGCAGTGAGGGACAGGGGGCATTGTACGAGCAGTACTTC; CDR3: CASSEGQGALYEQYF
J: TRBJ2-2; size: NA; length: 16; V: TRBV7-9; D: NA; DNA: TGTGCCAGCAGCTCGTCCGGGACGGAGAACACCGGGGAGCTGTTTTTT; CDR3: CASSSSGTENTGELFF
J: TRBJ1-1; size: NA; length: 13; V: TRBV2; D: NA; DNA: TGTGCCAGCAGGTCCGGGGGCATCACTGAAGCTTTCTTT; CDR3: CASRSGGITEAFF
J: TRBJ1-4; size: NA; length: 15; V: TRBV13; D: NA; DNA: TGTGCCAGCAGCGAAAGACGGGCAACTAATGAAAAACTGTTTTTT; CDR3: CASSERRATNEKLFF
J: TRBJ2-5; size: NA; length: 15; V: TRBV6-5; D: TRBD2; DNA: TGTGCCAGCAGTCCACTGACTAGCGGGAGGGAGACCCAGTACTTC; CDR3: CASSPLTSGRETQYF
J: TRBJ2-5; size: NA; length: 15; V: TRBV7-7; D: TRBD2; DNA: TGTGCTAGCAGCCCGCTTCTAGCGGGGGAAGAGACCCAGTACTTC; CDR3: CASSPLLAGEETQYF
J: TRBJ1-1; size: once; length: 15; V: TRBV6-5; D: NA; DNA: TGTGCCAGCTTTTGGCGGCTGGGGTTGAACACTGAAGCTTTCTTT; CDR3: CASFWRLGLNTEAFF
J: TRBJ2-7; size: NA; length: 15; V: TRBV6-1; D: TRBD1; DNA: TGTGCCAGCAGGGAAAGGGACAGGTGGGTAGGCGAGCAGTACTTC; CDR3: CASRERDRWVGEQYF
J: TRBJ2-7; size: NA; length: 14; V: TRBV11-2; D: NA; DNA: TGTGCCAGCAGCTTAGTGGGATTGGGCTACGAGCAGTACTTC; CDR3: CASSLVGLGYEQYF
J: TRBJ2-2; size: once; length: 14; V: TRBV28; D: NA; DNA: TGTGCCAGCAGTCCTAGGGCTAACACCGGGGAGCTGTTTTTT; CDR3: CASSPRANTGELFF
J: TRBJ1-4; size: NA; length: 13; V: TRBV30; D: NA; DNA: TGTGCCTGGAGTGTAGTTCAGGGCGAAAAACTGTTTTTT; CDR3: CAWSVVQGEKLFF